This TCR beta chain originates from a study of CD8 T cells in Susac syndrome. It was with random hexamers that roughly 0.45 to 1 ug RNA was reverse transcribed. TCRdb called the immunoSEQ multiplex PCR reads again in MiXCR, with one record for every CDR3 protein. The sample holds under 95,000 distinct CDR3 sequences; about 95% are singletons and the top ten take over 0.3%. The sequence came from a human donor with Susac syndrome. Material for sequencing was CD4+ T cells from PBMCs.

The CDR3 here is CASSPGTGDTGELFF. As DNA, the CDR3 is TGTGCCAGCAGTCCCGGGACAGGGGACACCGGGGAGCTGTTTTTT. The chain employs TRBV12-3 or TRBV12-4 and TRBJ2-2; TRBD1 matches 10 bases. The CDR3 is 15 amino acids. V lost 5 bases, J lost 3 bases, and 3 bases stayed unmatched.